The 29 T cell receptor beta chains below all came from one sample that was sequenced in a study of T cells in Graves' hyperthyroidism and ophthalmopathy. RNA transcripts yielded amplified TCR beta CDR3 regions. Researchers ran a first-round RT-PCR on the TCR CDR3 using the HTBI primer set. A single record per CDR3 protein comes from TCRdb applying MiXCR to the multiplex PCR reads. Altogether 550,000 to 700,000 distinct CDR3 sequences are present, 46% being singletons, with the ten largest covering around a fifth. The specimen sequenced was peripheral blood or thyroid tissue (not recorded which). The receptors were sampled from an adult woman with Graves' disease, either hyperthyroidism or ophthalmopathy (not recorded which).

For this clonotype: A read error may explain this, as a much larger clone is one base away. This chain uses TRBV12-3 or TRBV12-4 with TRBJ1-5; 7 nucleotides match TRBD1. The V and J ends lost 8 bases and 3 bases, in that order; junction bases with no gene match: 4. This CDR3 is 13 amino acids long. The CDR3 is CASRQGLNQPQHF. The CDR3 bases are TGTGCCAGCCGACAGGGTCTCAATCAGCCCCAGCATTTT.

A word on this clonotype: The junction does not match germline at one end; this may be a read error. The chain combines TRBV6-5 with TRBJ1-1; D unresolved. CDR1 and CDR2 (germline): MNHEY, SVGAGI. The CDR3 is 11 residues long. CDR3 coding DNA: TGTGCCGGCAGTCAATACACTGAAGCTTTCTTT. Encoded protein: CAGSQYTEAFF.

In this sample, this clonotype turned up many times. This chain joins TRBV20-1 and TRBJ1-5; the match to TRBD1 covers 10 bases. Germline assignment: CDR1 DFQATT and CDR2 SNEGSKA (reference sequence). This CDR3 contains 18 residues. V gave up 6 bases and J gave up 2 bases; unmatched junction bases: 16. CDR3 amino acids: CSARGGTGALRGNQPQHF. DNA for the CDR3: TGCAGTGCCAGGGGCGGGACAGGGGCGCTTCGGGGCAATCAGCCCCAGCATTTT.

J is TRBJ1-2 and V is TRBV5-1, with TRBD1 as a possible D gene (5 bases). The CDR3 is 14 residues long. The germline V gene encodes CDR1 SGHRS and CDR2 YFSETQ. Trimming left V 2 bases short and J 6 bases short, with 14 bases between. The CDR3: CASSLGLGTDGYTF. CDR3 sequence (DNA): TGCGCCAGCAGCTTAGGTCTCGGGACGGATGGCTACACCTTC.

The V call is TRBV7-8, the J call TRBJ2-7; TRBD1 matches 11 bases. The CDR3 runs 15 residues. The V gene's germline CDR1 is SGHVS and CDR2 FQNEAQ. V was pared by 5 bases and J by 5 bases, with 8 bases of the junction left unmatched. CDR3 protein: CASSRTGGEFHEQYF. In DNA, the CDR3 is TGTGCCAGCAGCCGGACAGGGGGCGAATTCCACGAGCAGTACTTC.

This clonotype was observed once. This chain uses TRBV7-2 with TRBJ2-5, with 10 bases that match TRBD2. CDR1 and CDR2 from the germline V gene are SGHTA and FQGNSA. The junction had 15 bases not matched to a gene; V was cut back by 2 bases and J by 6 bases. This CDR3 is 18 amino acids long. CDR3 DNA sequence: TGTGCCAGCAGCTTAATAGTGGAGCCTAGCGGGGGTGGGAAGACCCAGTACTTC. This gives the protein CASSLIVEPSGGGKTQYF.

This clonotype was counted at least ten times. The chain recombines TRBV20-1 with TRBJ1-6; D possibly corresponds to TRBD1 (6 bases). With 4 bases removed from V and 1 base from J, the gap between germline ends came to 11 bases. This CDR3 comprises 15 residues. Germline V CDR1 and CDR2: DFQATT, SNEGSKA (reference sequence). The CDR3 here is CSANRGESYNSPLHF. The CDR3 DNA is TGCAGTGCTAATAGGGGGGAATCCTATAATTCACCCCTCCACTTT.

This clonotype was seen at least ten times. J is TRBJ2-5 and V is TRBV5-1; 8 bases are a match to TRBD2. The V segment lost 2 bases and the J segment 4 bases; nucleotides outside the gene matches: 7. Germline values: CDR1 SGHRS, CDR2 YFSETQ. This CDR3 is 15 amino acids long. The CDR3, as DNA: TGCGCCAGCAGCTTCTCGGCGGGAGGCAGAGAGACCCAGTACTTC. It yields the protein CASSFSAGGRETQYF.

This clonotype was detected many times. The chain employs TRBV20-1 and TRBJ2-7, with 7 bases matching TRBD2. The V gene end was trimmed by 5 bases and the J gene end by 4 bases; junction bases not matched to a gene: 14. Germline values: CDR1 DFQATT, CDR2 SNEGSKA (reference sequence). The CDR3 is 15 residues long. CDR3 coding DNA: TGCAGTGCTCCTAAGCGGGACGAAGGAGCGTACGAGCAGTACTTC. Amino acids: CSAPKRDEGAYEQYF.

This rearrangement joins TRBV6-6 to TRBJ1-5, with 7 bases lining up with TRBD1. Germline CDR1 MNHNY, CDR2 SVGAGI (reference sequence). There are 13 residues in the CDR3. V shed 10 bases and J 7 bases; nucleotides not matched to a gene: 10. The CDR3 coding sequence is TGTGCCACCCAGGGGCAGGGGGACCAGCCCCAGCATTTT. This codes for CATQGQGDQPQHF.

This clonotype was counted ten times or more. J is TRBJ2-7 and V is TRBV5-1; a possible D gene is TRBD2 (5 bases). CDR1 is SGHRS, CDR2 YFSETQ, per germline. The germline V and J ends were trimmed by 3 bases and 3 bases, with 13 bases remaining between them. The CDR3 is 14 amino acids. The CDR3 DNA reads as TGCGCCAGCAGCTCAAACGACGGGATCTACGAGCAGTACTTC. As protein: CASSSNDGIYEQYF.

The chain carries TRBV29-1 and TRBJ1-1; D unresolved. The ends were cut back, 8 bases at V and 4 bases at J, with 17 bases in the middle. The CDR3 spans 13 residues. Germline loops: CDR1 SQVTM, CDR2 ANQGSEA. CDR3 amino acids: CSTAGDVGTEAFF. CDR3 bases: TGCAGCACCGCCGGGGATGTGGGCACTGAAGCTTTCTTT.

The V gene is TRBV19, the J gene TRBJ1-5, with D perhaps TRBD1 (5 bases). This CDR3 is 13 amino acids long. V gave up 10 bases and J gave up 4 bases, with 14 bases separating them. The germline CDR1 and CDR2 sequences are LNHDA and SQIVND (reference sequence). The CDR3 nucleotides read TGTGCCACCCACCCGGGGGGGAATCAGCCCCAGCATTTT. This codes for CATHPGGNQPQHF.

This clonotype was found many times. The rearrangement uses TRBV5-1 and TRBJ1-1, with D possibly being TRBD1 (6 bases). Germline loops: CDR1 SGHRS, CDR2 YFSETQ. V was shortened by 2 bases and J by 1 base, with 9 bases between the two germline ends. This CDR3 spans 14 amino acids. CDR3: CASSFRGANTEAFF. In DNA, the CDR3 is TGCGCCAGCAGCTTCAGGGGCGCGAACACTGAAGCTTTCTTT. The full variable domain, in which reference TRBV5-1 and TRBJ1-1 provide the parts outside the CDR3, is KAGVTQTPRYLIKTRGQQVTLSCSPISGHRSVSWYQQTPGQGLQFLFEYFSETQRNKGNFPGRFSGRQFSNSRSEMNVSTLELGDSALYLCASSFRGANTEAFFGQGTRLTVV.

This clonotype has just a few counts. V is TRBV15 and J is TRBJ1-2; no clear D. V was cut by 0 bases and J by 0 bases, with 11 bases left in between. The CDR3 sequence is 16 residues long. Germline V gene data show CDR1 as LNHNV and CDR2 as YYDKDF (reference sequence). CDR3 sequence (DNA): TGTGCCACCAGCAGAGATAGAACCGTTACTAACTATGGCTACACCTTC. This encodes CATSRDRTVTNYGYTF.

The CDR3 is CASSLLPGAGEGYTF. DNA for the CDR3: TGTGCCAGCAGCTTACTCCCGGGAGCAGGGGAGGGCTACACCTTC. The chain joins TRBV7-2 to TRBJ1-2, with D possibly matching TRBD1 (6 bases). The CDR3 has 15 amino acids. Trimming took 2 bases from V and 8 from J, leaving 18 bases between them. Germline V gives CDR1 SGHTA, CDR2 FQGNSA.

The CDR3 DNA follows: TGTGCCAGCAGCCCCCTGGGACTAGCGGGAGGGTCCCCCTACGAGCAGTACTTC. Protein product: CASSPLGLAGGSPYEQYF. The J gene is TRBJ2-7, the V gene TRBV7-3, with 16 bases aligning to TRBD2. This CDR3 region has 18 residues. Germline trimming cut 5 bases from V and 2 bases from J; bases unmatched to any gene: 9. Germline V gives CDR1 SGHTA, CDR2 FQGTGA.

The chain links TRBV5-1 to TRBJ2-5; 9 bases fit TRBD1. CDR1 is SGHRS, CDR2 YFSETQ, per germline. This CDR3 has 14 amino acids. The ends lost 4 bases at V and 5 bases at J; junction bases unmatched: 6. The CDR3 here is CASSGTDRGETQYF. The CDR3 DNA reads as TGCGCCAGCAGCGGCACCGACAGGGGGGAGACCCAGTACTTC.

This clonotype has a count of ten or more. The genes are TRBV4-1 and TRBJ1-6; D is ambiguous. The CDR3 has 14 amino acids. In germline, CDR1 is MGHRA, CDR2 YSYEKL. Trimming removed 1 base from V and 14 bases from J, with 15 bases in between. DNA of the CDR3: TGCGCCAGCAGCCAAGCCCACACCCGATGGGCCCTCCACTTT. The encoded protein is CASSQAHTRWALHF.

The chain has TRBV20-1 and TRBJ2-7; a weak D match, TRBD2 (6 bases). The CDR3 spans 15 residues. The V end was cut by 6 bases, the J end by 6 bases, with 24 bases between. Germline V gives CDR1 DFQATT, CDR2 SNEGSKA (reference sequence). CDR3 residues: CSASTLTGTRSEQYF. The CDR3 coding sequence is TGCAGTGCCAGCACCTTAACCGGGACTCGCTCCGAGCAGTACTTC.

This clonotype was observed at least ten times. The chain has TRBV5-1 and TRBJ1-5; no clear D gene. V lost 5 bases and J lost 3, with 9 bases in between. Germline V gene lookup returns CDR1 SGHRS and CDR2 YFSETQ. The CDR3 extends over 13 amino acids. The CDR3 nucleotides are TGCGCCAGCAGTCGCACTGTCAATCAGCCCCAGCATTTT. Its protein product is CASSRTVNQPQHF.

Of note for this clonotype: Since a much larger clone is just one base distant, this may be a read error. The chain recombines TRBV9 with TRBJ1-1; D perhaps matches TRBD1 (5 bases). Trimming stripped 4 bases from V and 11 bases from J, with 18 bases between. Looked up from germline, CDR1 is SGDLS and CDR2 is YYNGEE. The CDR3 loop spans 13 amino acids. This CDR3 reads CASSPRAGRDAFF. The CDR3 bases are TGTGCCAGCAGCCCCCGGGCAGGGCGGGATGCTTTCTTT.

The CDR3 reads CASSPRAVMNTEAFF. CDR3 in DNA: TGTGCCAGCAGCCCCCGGGCGGTCATGAACACTGAAGCTTTCTTT. The chain carries TRBV9 and TRBJ1-1; D is undetermined. V was trimmed by 4 bases and J by 0 bases, leaving 13 bases between them. Germline lookup yields CDR1 SGDLS and CDR2 YYNGEE. The CDR3 runs 15 residues.

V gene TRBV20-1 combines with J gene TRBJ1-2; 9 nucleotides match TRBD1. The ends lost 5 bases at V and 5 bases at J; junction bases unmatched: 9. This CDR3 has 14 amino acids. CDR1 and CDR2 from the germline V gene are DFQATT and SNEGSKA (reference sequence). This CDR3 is CSASPGQGFYGYTF. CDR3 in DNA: TGCAGTGCTTCTCCCGGACAGGGGTTTTATGGCTACACCTTC.

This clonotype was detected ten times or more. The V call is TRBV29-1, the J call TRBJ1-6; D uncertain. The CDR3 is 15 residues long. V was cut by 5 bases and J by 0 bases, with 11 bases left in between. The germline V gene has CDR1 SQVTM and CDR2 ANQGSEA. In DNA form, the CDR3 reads TGCAGCGTTATCCAAATCGGCTCCTATAATTCACCCCTCCACTTT. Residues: CSVIQIGSYNSPLHF.

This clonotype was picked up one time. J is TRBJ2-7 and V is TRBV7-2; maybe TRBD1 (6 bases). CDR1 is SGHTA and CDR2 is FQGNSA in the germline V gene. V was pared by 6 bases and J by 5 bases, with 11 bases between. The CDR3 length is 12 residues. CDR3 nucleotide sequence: TGTGCCAGCAGGGCGAACAGGGACGAGCAGTACTTC. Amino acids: CASRANRDEQYF.

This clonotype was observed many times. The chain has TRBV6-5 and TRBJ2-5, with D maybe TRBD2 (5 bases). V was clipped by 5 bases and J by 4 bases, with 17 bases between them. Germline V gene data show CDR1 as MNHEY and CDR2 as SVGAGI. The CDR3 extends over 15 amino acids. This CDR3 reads CASSQGLVAGETQYF. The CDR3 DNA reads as TGTGCCAGCAGTCAAGGACTGGTTGCGGGAGAGACCCAGTACTTC.

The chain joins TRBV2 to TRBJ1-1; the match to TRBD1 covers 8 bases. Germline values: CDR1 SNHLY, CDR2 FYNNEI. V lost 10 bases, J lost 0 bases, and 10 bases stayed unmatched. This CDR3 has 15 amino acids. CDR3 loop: CATHDGTGMNTEAFF. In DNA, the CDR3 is TGTGCCACCCATGACGGGACAGGAATGAACACTGAAGCTTTCTTT.

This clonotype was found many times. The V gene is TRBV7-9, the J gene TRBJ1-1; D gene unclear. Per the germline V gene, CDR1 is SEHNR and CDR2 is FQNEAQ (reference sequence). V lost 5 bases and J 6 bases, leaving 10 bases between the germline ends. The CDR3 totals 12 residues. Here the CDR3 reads CASSEGYAEAFF. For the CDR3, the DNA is TGTGCCAGCAGCGAAGGATACGCTGAAGCTTTCTTT.